The 11 T cell receptor beta chains in this list originate from one sample, sequenced in a study of blood T cell repertoires in COVID-19. Assay used: immunoSEQ multiplex PCR; TCRdb lists only in-frame clones, some missing. The sample carries about 160,000 clones, under 90% recorded once. The sequenced sample was PBMCs or T cells enriched from blood (not recorded which). The receptors come from a man aged 60 to 75 who had recovered from COVID-19.

This rearrangement joins TRBV7-8 to TRBJ2-3, with TRBD2 matching 12 bases. The CDR3 is 16 residues long. V lost 4 bases, J lost 13 bases, and 15 bases stayed unmatched. Germline loops: CDR1 SGHVS, CDR2 FQNEAQ. CDR3 nucleotides: TGTGCCAGCAGCTCCCTGAGTTCGACTAGCGGGGGTCCGGAGTATTTT. This translates into CASSSLSSTSGGPEYF.

The chain joins TRBV19 to TRBJ1-6, with D hard to call. V was cut by 8 bases and J by 6 bases, with 14 bases left in between. The germline CDR1 and CDR2 sequences are LNHDA and SQIVND (reference sequence). The CDR3 length is 14 residues. The CDR3 loop reads CASGEAISNSPLHF. Written as DNA, the CDR3 is TGTGCCAGTGGTGAGGCAATCTCTAATTCACCCCTCCACTTT.

The chain carries TRBV7-3 and TRBJ2-3; no clear D. V dropped 5 bases and J dropped 6 bases, with 18 bases sitting between them. The germline V gene encodes CDR1 SGHTA and CDR2 FQGTGA. CDR3 length equals 15 residues. This chain's CDR3 is CASSNDLESSDTQYF. The DNA for the CDR3 is TGTGCCAGCAGCAACGACCTAGAGTCCTCTGATACGCAGTATTTT.

The V gene is TRBV7-9, the J gene TRBJ2-3, with no clear D. From germline, CDR1 is SEHNR and CDR2 FQNEAQ (reference sequence). The V and J ends lost 7 bases and 4 bases respectively, with 18 bases between them. This CDR3 comprises 15 residues. Written as DNA, the CDR3 is TGTGCCAGCATCAGAGGCGGTAGTGGCCCAGATACGCAGTATTTT. Its protein product is CASIRGGSGPDTQYF.

V usage is TRBV9 and J usage is TRBJ2-7; 7 nucleotides align to TRBD2. The CDR3 is 13 residues long. J was trimmed by 1 base and V by 3 bases; bases with no gene match: 1. Germline V gene data show CDR1 as SGDLS and CDR2 as YYNGEE. In DNA form, the CDR3 reads TGTGCCAGCAGCGCGGGACTATCCTACGAGCAGTACTTC. It codes for CASSAGLSYEQYF.

The V gene is TRBV28, the J gene TRBJ1-5; weak D call: TRBD1 (6 bases). CDR1 is MDHEN, CDR2 SYDVKM, per germline. Between the trimmed V and J ends, which lost 6 bases and 1 base, there was a span of 13 bases. The CDR3 covers 15 residues. CDR3 coding DNA: TGTGCCAGCAGACAGGGCTGGGAGAGCAATCAGCCCCAGCATTTT. The encoded protein is CASRQGWESNQPQHF.

The rearrangement links TRBV5-4 to TRBJ1-2; perhaps TRBD1 as D (5 bases). Germline V gives CDR1 SGHNT, CDR2 YYREEE (reference sequence). The CDR3 is 14 amino acids. Trimming removed 0 bases at V and 8 bases at J, with 14 bases between. Here the CDR3 reads CASSLVGAGKGYTF. Here the CDR3 DNA reads TGTGCCAGCAGCTTGGTGGGTGCAGGGAAAGGCTACACCTTC.

J is TRBJ1-5 and V is TRBV15, with TRBD1 identical over 8 bases. The germline V gene encodes CDR1 LNHNV and CDR2 YYDKDF (reference sequence). The CDR3 totals 15 residues. The trim removed 4 bases at V and 11 bases at J, leaving 13 bases unmatched. The DNA of the CDR3 is TGTGCCACCAGCATCGAGACAGGGGCAGGGGGGGCCCAGCATTTT. This sequence encodes CATSIETGAGGAQHF. Full variable domain (rest looked up from reference TRBV15 and TRBJ1-5): DAMVIQNPRYQVTQFGKPVTLSCSQTLNHNVMYWYQQKSSQAPKLLFHYYDKDFNNEADTPDNFQSRRPNTSFCFLDIRSPGLGDTAMYLCATSIETGAGGAQHFGDGTRLSIL.

V usage is TRBV3-1 (or the pseudogene TRBV3-2) and J usage is TRBJ2-7; 8 nucleotides align to TRBD2. After removal of 0 bases from V and 0 bases from J, the junction contained 13 bases not matched to a gene. Germline V lookup: CDR1 LGHDT, CDR2 YNNKEL (reference sequence). The CDR3 runs to 19 residues. This CDR3 is CASSQDLPSGPLSSYEQYF. The CDR3 nucleotides read TGTGCCAGCAGCCAAGATCTCCCTAGCGGGCCGTTAAGCTCCTACGAGCAGTACTTC.

This clone occurred once. The V gene is TRBV7-3, the J gene TRBJ2-5, with a possible D match to TRBD2 (5 bases). The CDR3 spans 15 residues. Germline CDR1 SGHTA, CDR2 FQGTGA. V was pared by 3 bases and J by 1 base, with 12 bases between. In DNA, the CDR3 is TGTGCCAGCAGCTTGTCGGGGAGATCCCAAGAGACCCAGTACTTC. Its translation is CASSLSGRSQETQYF.

This chain joins TRBV9 and TRBJ2-5; the match to TRBD2 covers 12 bases. Germline CDR1 is SGDLS and CDR2 is YYNGEE. The CDR3 has 16 residues. With 0 bases clipped from V and 4 bases from J, the junction kept 4 bases outside the gene matches. The CDR3 loop reads CASSVASGGARETQYF. The CDR3 coding sequence is TGTGCCAGCAGCGTAGCTAGCGGGGGGGCCCGAGAGACCCAGTACTTC.